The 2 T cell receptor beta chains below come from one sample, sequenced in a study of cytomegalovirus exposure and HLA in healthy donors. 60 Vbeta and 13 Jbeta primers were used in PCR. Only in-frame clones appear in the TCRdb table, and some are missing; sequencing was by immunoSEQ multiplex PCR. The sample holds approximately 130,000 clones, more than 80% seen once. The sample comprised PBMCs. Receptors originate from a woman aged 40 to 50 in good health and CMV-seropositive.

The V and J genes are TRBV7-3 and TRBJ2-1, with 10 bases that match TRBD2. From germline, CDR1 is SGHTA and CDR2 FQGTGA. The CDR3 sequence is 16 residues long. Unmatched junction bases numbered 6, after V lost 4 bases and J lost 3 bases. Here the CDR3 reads CASSSSERGGYNEQFF. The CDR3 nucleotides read TGTGCCAGCAGCTCCTCCGAGCGGGGGGGCTACAATGAGCAGTTCTTC.

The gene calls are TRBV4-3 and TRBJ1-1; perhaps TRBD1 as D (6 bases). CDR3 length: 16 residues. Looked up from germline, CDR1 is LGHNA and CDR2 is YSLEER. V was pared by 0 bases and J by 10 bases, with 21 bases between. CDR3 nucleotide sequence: TGCGCCAGCAGCCAAGAAATCGGGGGGGCGGGTTTTGGAGCTTTCTTT. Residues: CASSQEIGGAGFGAFF.